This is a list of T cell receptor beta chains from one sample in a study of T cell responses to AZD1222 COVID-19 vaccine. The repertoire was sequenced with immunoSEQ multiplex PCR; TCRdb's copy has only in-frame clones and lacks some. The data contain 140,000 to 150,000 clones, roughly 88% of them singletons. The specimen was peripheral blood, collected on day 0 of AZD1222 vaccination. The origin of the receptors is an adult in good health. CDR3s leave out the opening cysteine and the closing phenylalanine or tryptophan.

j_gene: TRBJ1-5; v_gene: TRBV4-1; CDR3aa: ASSQNGNQPQH
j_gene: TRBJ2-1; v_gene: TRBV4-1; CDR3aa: ASSLRPPSDNEQF
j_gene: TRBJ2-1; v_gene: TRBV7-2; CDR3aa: ASSSGTVNEQF
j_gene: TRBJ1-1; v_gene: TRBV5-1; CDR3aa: ASSLFYRGSTEAF
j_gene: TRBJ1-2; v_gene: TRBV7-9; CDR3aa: ASSPSSGVHGYT
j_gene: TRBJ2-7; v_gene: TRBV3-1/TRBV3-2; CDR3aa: ASSQSTGDGQY
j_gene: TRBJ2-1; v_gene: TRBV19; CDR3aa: ASSSAGVEQF
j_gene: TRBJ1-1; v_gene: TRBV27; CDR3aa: ASSFRQTTEAF
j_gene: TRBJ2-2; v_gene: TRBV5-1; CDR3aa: ASSLTGLAGVTGELF
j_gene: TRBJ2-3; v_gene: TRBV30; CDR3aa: AWSVGDTQY
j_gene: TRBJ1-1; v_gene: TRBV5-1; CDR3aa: ASSLALVGDLSEAF
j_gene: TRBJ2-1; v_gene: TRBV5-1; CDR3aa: ASSLVSGNYNEQF
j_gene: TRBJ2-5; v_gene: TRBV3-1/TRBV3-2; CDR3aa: ASRLTSPQGTQY
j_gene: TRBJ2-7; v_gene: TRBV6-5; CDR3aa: ASLSSGSLEQY
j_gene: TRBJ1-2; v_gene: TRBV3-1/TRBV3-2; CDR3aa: ASSQVRSGVGYT
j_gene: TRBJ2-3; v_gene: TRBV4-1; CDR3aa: ASSPGGSGTDTQY
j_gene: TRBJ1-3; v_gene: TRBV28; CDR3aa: ASLGASSGNTIY
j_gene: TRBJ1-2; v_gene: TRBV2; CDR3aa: ASSRTGDAGYT
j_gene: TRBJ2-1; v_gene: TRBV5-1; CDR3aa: ASSLEDYSNEQF
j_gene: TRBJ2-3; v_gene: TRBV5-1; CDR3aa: ASSLAGQGGGTDTQY
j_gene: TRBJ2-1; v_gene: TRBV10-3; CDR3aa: AISESNPGSSYNEQF
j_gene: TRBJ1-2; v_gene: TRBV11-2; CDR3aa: ASSYDGGQGERGYGYT
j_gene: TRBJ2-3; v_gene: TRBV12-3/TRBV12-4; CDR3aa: ASSEGPAGTQY
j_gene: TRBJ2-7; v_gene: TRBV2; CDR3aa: ASSAQGGPYYEQY
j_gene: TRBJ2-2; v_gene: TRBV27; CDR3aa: ASSGPRGELF
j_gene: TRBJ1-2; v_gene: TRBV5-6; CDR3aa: ASSLVQINYGYT
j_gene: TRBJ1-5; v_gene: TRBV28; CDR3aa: ASTISRGQPQH
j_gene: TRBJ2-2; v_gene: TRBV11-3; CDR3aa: ASSYLASGIAGELF
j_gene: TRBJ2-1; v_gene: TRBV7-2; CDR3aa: ASSQAGGPTREQF
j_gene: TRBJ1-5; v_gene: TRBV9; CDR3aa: ASSRGPGGDSNQPQH
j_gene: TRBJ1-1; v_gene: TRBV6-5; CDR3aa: ASSPQGGTNTEAF
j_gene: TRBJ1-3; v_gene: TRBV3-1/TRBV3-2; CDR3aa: ASSQVVGHGSGNTIY
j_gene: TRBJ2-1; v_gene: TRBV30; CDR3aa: AWSLASGVDEQF
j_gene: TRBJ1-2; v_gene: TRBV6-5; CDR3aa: ASSRQGDYGYT
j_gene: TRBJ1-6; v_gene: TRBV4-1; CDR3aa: ASSPNRGGLH
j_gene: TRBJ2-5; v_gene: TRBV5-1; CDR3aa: ASSPGQIQETQY
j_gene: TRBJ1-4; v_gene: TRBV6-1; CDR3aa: ASSELGHQTNEKLF